Reported below is one T cell receptor (beta chain). This record comes from a study of cytotoxic CD8 clonotypes in ibrutinib-treated CLL. Study as a whole: Enrolment comprised around 11 relapsed/refractory and more than 14 treatment-naive patients; some 18 were IGHV unmutated.

TCRdb's table, derived via immunoSEQ multiplex PCR, lists solely in-frame clones and lacks some. Of about 270,000 clones detected, more than 70% appear once; the ten largest clones hold 5.6%. The CDR3 is 13 residues long. Trimming stripped 5 bases from V and 4 bases from J, with 9 bases between. The germline V gene encodes CDR1 MDHEN and CDR2 SYDVKM. This TCR was sampled from a human donor with chronic lymphocytic leukemia. This sample comprised PBMCs, obtained at disease progression, from a patient treated with ibrutinib. V and J are TRBV28 and TRBJ1-5; no definite D call. The CDR3 loop reads CASSTALNQPQHF. The CDR3 DNA follows: TGTGCCAGCAGTACCGCGCTGAATCAGCCCCAGCATTTT.